This T cell receptor (beta chain) was found in a study of CD8+CD57+ T cells in acquired aplastic anemia. Whoever was chosen for sequencing had shown CD8+CD57+ cell expansion by flow cytometry. Concerning this clonotype itself: The conserved phenylalanine or tryptophan normally closing the CDR3 is absent here, so this likely arose from a read error. The limits of the CDR3 on the DNA are not certain, so only TCRdb's listed CDR3 is given.

Both TCR beta VDJ combination and CDR3 sequence profiling were carried out. Genomic DNA was the template for this profiling. TCRdb analysed the reads with MiXCR anew, one entry per CDR3 protein. This sample has approximately 260,000 distinct CDR3 sequences, with approximately 79% found just once. With termini counted, the CDR3 has 13 amino acids. CDR1 and CDR2 from the germline V gene are SGHTA and FQGNSA. The clonotype comes from a human donor with aplastic anemia. The rearrangement joins TRBV7-2 to TRBJ2-3; the DNA was not used to check the table's D call, TRBD1. The sample taken for sequencing was sorted CD4+, CD8+, or CD8+CD57+ T cells (not recorded which) from PBMCs. This chain's CDR3 is CASSQVGPGGEQY.